One sample yielded the 3 T cell receptor beta chains listed below, sequenced in a study of T cells in Graves' hyperthyroidism and ophthalmopathy. TCR beta CDR3 regions were amplified from RNA transcripts. HTBI primers were employed in a first-round RT-PCR of the TCR CDR3. TCRdb ran MiXCR on the multiplex PCR reads and lists one entry per CDR3 protein. The repertoire holds over 650,000 distinct CDR3 sequences, 45% seen once, with less than 9% in the top ten. Sequenced: peripheral blood or thyroid tissue (not recorded which). These receptors all stem from an adult man with Graves' disease, either hyperthyroidism or ophthalmopathy (not recorded which).

This clonotype was detected only a few times. The rearrangement joins TRBV6-6 to TRBJ1-6; D remains ambiguous. The germline V gene has CDR1 MNHNY and CDR2 SVGAGI (reference sequence). The CDR3 totals 17 residues. Trimming took off 5 bases at V and 0 bases at J, with 14 bases between the two ends. CDR3 residues: CASSTSGLSSYNSPLHF. For the CDR3, the DNA is TGTGCCAGCAGTACATCAGGTTTGAGCTCCTATAATTCACCCCTCCACTTT.

This clonotype occurred many times. The chain links TRBV29-1 to TRBJ2-7; 8 bases are a match to TRBD1. Trimming took 3 bases from V and 4 from J; bases not matched to a gene: 5. The CDR3 runs 13 residues. Germline values: CDR1 SQVTM, CDR2 ANQGSEA. The CDR3 loop is CSVDGTGGYEQYF. The DNA of the CDR3 is TGCAGCGTTGATGGAACAGGGGGTTACGAGCAGTACTTC.

As concerns this clonotype: This sequence may be a read error, since a much larger clone differs from it by one base. The rearrangement uses TRBV12-3 or TRBV12-4 and TRBJ1-2, with D possibly matching TRBD1 (6 bases). V was clipped by 5 bases and J by 2 bases, with 18 bases between them. This CDR3 comprises 16 residues. CDR3 in DNA: TGTGCCAGCAGTGACTTAGGACAGCTTGAGAACTATGGCTACACCTTC. Protein product: CASSDLGQLENYGYTF.